The text below deals with one T cell receptor beta chain. This clone's antigen is unknown. The input lacks base qualities; no much larger clone sits a single base away. Its CDR3 holds 14 amino acids, cysteine through phenylalanine. Kept here is only the CDR3 DNA, which spans 42 bases and is read in frame from base 1. Looking up the germline V gene (reference sequence) yields CDR1 WNHNN and CDR2 SYGVQD. Germline trimming amounts to 9 bases on V and 5 bases on J, with 5 as the count of junction bases outside the gene matches. Donors formed part of the validation cohort, which comprised over a hundred subjects and was distinct from the first cohort of several hundred subjects. This specimen belongs to a study of cytomegalovirus exposure and HLA in healthy donors (dated by TCRdb to the late 2010s). The study in broad terms: The roughly 700 repertoires of the first cohort and the 120 validation repertoires were produced on the same platform, according to a later analysis. High-throughput TCR immunosequencing, statistical association of individual TCRs with disease status, and machine learning were combined to predict cytomegalovirus infection status. The study aimed to test whether signatures of past pathogen exposure could be identified by cataloging public T cell receptors. Along with the approximately 670-subject first cohort, a separate validation cohort of over a hundred different subjects was used. Findings and caveats that apply to the study as a whole: The classifier was reported to diagnose cytomegalovirus status with high specificity and sensitivity in both the original and validation cohorts. A later analysis lacked HLA typing for the validation cohort, so it scored co-occurrence in that cohort across all 120 repertoires. Across donors, most TCR sequences were observed very rarely, whereas some public TCRs were present in many individuals. A total of 150 to 200 TCR beta chains were listed by the study as associated with cytomegalovirus. The authors suggested that the approach could potentially be generalized to other disease states and immunological phenotypes. In vitro tests confirmed that three of the cytomegalovirus-associated TCR beta chains recognize cytomegalovirus antigens. Subsequent analysis determined that TCRs grouped into clusters in the first cohort also showed a tendency toward co-occurrence across the roughly 120 validation repertoires, and approximately 93% of cluster scores exceeded 0.

Library prep was done by the immunoSEQ multiplex PCR assay. As for the authors' bioinformatics: To diagnose cytomegalovirus status from the catalog of TCR beta chain sequences, a statistical classification framework was built. The source is immuneACCESS, and TCRdb retained only in-frame sequences with V and J called. Part of the clones is not carried over; for the studies checked, unresolved V genes explain less than half of this, and the remainder is unexplained. The V and J calls and clone size come from that table; D and trimming were worked out from the DNA. The sample has under 75,000 clones on record, around 97% of them singletons. In total, the top ten clones hold around 1.6% of the sample.

The receptor's source is a woman aged 18-29 years in good health and CMV-seropositive. Rearrangement joined TRBV10-1 to TRBJ2-1; the central 12 bases match TRBD2. Specimen: PBMCs. The CDR3 corresponds to CASGLAGGNNEQFF. The bases are TGCGCCAGTGGTCTAGCGGGAGGGAACAATGAGCAGTTCTTC.